This is a list of T cell receptor beta chains from one sample in a study of T cell responses to AZD1222 COVID-19 vaccine. Method: immunoSEQ multiplex PCR; TCRdb's copy keeps in-frame clones and lacks some. Here the sample spans 7,500 to 9,000 clones, around nine tenths being singletons. Material: peripheral blood, obtained 28 days after the second AZD1222 dose. These receptor sequences come from an adult who received the AZD1222 COVID-19 vaccine. Both conserved end residues are part of each CDR3.

v_call	j_call	cdr3_length	cdr3_aa
TRBV5-1	TRBJ1-5	15	CASSLAGGPSQPQHF
TRBV6-5	TRBJ1-6	15	CATLDPFAYNSPLHF
TRBV2	TRBJ1-2	16	CASSPRPTGGMDGYTF
TRBV11-3	TRBJ2-1	15	CASSQGQSSYNEQFF
TRBV5-4	TRBJ2-5	15	CASSLASGGQETQYF
TRBV7-2	TRBJ1-2	15	CASSPRQGRNYGYTF
TRBV5-1	TRBJ1-1	16	CASNPPWGFGNTEAFF
TRBV3-1/TRBV3-2	TRBJ2-5	12	CASSQGQETQYF
TRBV18	TRBJ2-1	17	CASSPPRTSGGRGEQFF
TRBV29-1	TRBJ2-5	14	CSVEVEGQVETQYF
TRBV28	TRBJ1-5	15	CASSPYTPRGQPQHF
TRBV20-1	TRBJ1-2	11	CSAKRGYGYTF
TRBV18	TRBJ1-3	16	CASSPTTDGSGNTIYF
TRBV5-1	TRBJ2-7	14	CASSQSDRTYEQYF
TRBV5-6	TRBJ1-6	16	CASSFRAAGRDSPLHF
TRBV6-2/TRBV6-3	TRBJ1-2	15	CASSYLAASYYGYTF
TRBV6-5	TRBJ2-5	15	CASSSLQGFQETQYF